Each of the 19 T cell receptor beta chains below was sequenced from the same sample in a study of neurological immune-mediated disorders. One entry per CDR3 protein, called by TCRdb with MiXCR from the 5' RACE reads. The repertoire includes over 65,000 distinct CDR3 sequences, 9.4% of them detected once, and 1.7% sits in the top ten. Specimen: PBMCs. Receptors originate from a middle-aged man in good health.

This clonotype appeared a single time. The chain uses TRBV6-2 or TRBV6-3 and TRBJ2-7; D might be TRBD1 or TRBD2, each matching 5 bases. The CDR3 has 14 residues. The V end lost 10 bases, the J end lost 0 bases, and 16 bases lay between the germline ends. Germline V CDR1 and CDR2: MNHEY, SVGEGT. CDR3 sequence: CAINTGTASYEQYF. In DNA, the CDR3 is TGTGCCATCAATACCGGGACGGCCTCCTACGAGCAGTACTTC.

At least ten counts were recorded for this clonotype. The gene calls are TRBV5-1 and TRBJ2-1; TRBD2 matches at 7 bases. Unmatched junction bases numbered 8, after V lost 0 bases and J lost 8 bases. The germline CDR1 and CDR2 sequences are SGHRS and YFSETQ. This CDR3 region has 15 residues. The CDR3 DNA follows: TGCGCCAGCAGCTTGGCCGGCGGGAGTGTGGATGAGCAGTTCTTC. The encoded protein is CASSLAGGSVDEQFF. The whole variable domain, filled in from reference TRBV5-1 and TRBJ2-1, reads KAGVTQTPRYLIKTRGQQVTLSCSPISGHRSVSWYQQTPGQGLQFLFEYFSETQRNKGNFPGRFSGRQFSNSRSEMNVSTLELGDSALYLCASSLAGGSVDEQFFGPGTRLTVL.

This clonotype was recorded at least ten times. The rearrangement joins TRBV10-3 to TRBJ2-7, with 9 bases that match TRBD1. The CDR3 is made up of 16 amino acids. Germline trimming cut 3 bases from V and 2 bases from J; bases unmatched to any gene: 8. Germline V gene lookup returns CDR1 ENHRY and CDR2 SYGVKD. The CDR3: CAISDPRTGEPYEQYF. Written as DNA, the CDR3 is TGTGCCATCAGTGACCCGAGGACAGGGGAGCCCTACGAGCAGTACTTC.

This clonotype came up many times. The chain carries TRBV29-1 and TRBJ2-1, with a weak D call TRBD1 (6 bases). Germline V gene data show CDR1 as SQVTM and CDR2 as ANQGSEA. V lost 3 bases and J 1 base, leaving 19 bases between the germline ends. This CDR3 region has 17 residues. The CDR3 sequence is CSVEGFGGQLSYNEQFF. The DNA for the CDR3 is TGCAGCGTTGAGGGTTTTGGGGGCCAGTTGTCCTACAATGAGCAGTTCTTC.

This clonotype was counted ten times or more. The CDR3 here is CASSFIQGSSYEQYF. The CDR3 DNA reads TGTGCCAGCAGCTTTATTCAGGGGAGCTCCTACGAGCAGTACTTC. The chain joins TRBV7-9 to TRBJ2-7, with D perhaps matching TRBD1 (6 bases). V shed 3 bases and J shed 0 bases, with 12 bases lying between them. This CDR3 has 15 residues. Germline assignment: CDR1 SEHNR and CDR2 FQNEAQ (reference sequence).

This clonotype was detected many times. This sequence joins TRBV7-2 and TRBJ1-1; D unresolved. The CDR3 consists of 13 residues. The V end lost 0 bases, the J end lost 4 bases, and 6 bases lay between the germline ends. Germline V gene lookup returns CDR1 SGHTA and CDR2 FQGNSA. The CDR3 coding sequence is TGTGCCAGCAGCTTAGCTGGCCCCACTGAAGCTTTCTTT. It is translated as CASSLAGPTEAFF.

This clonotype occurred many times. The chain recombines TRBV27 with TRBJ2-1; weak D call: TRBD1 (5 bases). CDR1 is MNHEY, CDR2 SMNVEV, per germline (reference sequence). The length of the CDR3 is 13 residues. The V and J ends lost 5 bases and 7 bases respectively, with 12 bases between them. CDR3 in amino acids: CASSLTGLNEQFF. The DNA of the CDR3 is TGTGCCAGCAGTCTTACAGGCCTAAATGAGCAGTTCTTC.

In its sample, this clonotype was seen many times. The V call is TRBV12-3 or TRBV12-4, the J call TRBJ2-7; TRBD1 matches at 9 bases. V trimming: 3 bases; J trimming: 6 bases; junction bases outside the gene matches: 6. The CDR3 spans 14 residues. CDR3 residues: CASSFGGQGGEQYF. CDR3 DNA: TGTGCCAGCAGTTTTGGGGGACAGGGAGGCGAGCAGTACTTC.

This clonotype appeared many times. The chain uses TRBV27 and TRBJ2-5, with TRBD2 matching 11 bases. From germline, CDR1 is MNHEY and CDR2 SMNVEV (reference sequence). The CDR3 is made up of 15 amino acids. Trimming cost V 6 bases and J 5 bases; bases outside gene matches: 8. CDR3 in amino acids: CASRIVAGGLETQYF. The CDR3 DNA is TGTGCCAGCAGAATCGTAGCGGGAGGGCTGGAGACCCAGTACTTC.

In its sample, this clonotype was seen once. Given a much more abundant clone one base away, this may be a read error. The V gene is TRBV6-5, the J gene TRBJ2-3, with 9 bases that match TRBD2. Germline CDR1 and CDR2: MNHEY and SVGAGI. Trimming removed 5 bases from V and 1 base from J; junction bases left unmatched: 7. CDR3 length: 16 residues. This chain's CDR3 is CASSMAGLARTDTQYF. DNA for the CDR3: TGTGCCAGCAGTATGGCGGGACTAGCTCGCACAGATACGCAGTATTTT.

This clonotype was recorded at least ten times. This chain's CDR3 is CASSQGTSGGTYF. In nucleotides, the CDR3 is TGTGCCAGCAGTCAAGGGACTAGCGGGGGGACCTACTTC. This sequence joins TRBV2 and TRBJ2-4, with 15 bases that match TRBD2. Looked up from germline, CDR1 is SNHLY and CDR2 is FYNNEI. V lost 5 bases to trimming and J lost 16 bases; unmatched junction nucleotides: 6. This CDR3 comprises 13 residues.

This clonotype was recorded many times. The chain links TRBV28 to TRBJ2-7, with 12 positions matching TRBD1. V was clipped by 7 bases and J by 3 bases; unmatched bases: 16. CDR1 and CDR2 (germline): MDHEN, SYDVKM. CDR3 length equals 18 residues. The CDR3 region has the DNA TGTGCCAGCACCCCGGGGGGGACAGGGGGCGTCAGCGTCTACGAGCAGTACTTC. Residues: CASTPGGTGGVSVYEQYF. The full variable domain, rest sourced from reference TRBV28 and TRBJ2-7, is DVKVTQSSRYLVKRTGEKVFLECVQDMDHENMFWYRQDPGLGLRLIYFSYDVKMKEKGDIPEGYSVSREKKERFSLILESASTNQTSMYLCASTPGGTGGVSVYEQYFGPGTRLTVT.

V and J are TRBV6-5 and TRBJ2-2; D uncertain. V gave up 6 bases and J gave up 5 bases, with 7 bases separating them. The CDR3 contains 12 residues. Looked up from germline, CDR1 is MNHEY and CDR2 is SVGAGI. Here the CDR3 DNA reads TGTGCCAGCAGGCGACGTACCGGGGAGCTGTTTTTT. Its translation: CASRRRTGELFF.

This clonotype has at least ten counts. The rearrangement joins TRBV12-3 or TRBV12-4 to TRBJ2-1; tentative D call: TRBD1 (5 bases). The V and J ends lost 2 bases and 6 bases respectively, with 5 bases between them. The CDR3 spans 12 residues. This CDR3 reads CASSLQGNEQFF. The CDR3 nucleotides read TGTGCCAGCAGTTTACAGGGCAATGAGCAGTTCTTC.

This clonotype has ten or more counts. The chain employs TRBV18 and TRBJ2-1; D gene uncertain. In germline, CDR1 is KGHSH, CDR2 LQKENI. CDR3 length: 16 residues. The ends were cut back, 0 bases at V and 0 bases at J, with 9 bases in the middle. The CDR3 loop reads CASSPPAPSSYNEQFF. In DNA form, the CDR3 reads TGTGCCAGCTCACCACCGGCACCCAGCTCCTACAATGAGCAGTTCTTC.

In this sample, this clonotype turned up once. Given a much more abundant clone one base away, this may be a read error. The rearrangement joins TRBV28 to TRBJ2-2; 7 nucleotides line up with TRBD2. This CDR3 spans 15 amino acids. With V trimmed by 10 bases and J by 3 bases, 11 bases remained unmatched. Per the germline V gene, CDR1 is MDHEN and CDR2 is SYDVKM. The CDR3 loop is CAILGRARDTGELFF. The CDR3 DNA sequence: TGTGCCATCCTGGGGAGGGCCAGAGACACCGGGGAGCTGTTTTTT.

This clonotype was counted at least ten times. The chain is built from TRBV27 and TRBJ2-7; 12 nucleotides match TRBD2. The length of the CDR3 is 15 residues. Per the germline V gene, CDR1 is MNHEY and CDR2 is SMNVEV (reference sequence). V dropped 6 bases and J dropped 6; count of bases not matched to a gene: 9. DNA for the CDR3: TGTGCCAGCAGAACTAGCGGGAGGCTAAGAGGCGAGCAGTACTTC. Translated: CASRTSGRLRGEQYF.

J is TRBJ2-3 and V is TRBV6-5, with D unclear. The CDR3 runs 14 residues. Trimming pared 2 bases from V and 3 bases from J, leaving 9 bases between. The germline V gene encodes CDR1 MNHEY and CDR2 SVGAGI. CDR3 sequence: CASSYGVSTDTQYF. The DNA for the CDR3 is TGTGCCAGCAGTTACGGGGTCAGTACAGATACGCAGTATTTT.

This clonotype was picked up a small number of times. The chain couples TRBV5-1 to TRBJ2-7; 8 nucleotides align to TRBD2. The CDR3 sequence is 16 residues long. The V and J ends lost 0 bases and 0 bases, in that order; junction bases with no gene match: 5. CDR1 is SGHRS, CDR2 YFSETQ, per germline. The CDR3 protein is CASSLVVAGPSYEQYF. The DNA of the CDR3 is TGCGCCAGCAGCTTGGTGGTAGCGGGGCCCTCCTACGAGCAGTACTTC.